The clone carrying this T cell receptor (beta chain) is categorized as medium-sized. Antigen unknown. This entry belongs to a study of neurological immune-mediated disorders. Study observations and caveats: Patients with HTLV-1-associated myelopathy had the highest level of TCR clonal expansion, whereas patients with multiple sclerosis had the lowest level, falling beneath the level found in healthy controls.

V was cut by 6 bases and J by 9 bases, with 18 bases left in between. Germline CDR1 and CDR2: SNHLY and FYNNEI. This CDR3 region has 13 residues. The sorted libraries took roughly 1 million CD4+ or CD8+ T cells. TCRdb fed the 5' RACE reads into MiXCR, producing one record per CDR3 protein. In the table there are about 40,000 distinct CDR3 sequences, more than 12% of which are singletons. The chain links TRBV2 to TRBJ2-7, with D possibly matching TRBD2 (6 bases). The TCR sequence derives from a woman aged 60-75 years with HTLV-1-associated myelopathy (HAM/TSP). Sequenced input: CD4+ T cells from blood. CDR3 sequence (DNA): TGTGCCAGCAGCGCAGGAGGGGAGTCTCGGCAGTACTTC. Its translation: CASSAGGESRQYF.